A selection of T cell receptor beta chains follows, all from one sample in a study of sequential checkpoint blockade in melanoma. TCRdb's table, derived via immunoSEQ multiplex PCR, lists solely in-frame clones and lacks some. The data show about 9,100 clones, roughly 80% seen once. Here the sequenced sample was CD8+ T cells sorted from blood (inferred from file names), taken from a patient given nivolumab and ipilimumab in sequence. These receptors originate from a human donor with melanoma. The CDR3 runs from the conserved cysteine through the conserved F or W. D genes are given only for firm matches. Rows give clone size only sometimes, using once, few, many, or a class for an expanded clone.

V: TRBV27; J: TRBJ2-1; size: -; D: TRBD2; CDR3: CASSRLAGASYNEQFF; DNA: TGTGCCAGCAGCCGGCTAGCGGGAGCCTCCTACAATGAGCAGTTCTTC
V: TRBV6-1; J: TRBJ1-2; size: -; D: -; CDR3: CASSSAGSPGGYTF; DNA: TGTGCCAGCAGTTCGGCAGGCTCCCCGGGAGGCTACACCTTC
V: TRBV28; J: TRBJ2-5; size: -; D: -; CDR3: CASNPRVFKETQYF; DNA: TGTGCCAGCAATCCCAGGGTATTCAAGGAGACCCAGTACTTC
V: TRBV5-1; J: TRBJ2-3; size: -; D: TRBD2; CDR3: CASIRTSGSTDTQYF; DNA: TGCGCCAGCATCCGGACTAGCGGGAGCACAGATACGCAGTATTTT
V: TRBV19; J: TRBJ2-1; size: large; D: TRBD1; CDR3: CASSTTGWNEQFF; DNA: TGTGCCAGTAGTACGACAGGGTGGAATGAGCAGTTCTTC
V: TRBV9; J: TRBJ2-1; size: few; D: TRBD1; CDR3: CASSVATGTGGHDEQFF; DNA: TGTGCCAGCAGCGTAGCTACTGGGACAGGAGGCCACGATGAGCAGTTCTTC
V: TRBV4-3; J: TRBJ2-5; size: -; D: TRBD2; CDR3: CASSQDSYRREGETQYF; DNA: TGCGCCAGCAGCCAAGATTCCTATAGGAGGGAGGGAGAGACCCAGTACTTC
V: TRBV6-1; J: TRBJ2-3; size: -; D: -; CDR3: CASRESGGHTDTQYF; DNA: TGTGCCAGCAGGGAATCGGGGGGCCACACAGATACGCAGTATTTT
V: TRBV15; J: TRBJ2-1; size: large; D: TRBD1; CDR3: CATSRVTGDYNEQFF; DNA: TGTGCCACCAGCAGGGTGACAGGGGACTACAATGAGCAGTTCTTC
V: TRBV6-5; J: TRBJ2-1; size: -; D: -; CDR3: CASSGLGSYNEQFF; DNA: TGTGCCAGCAGCGGACTCGGCTCCTACAATGAGCAGTTCTTC
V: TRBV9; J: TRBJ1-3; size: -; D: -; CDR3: CASSVWGGRNTIYF; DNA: TGTGCCAGCAGCGTATGGGGAGGCCGCAACACCATATATTTT
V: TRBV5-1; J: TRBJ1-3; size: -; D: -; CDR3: CASSLPDISGNTIYF; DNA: TGCGCCAGCAGCTTGCCAGACATCTCTGGAAACACCATATATTTT
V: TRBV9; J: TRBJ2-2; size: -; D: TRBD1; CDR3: CASSVAGVGDRGGTGELFF; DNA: TGTGCCAGCAGCGTAGCCGGAGTGGGGGACAGGGGTGGGACCGGGGAGCTGTTTTTT
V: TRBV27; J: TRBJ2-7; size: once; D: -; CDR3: CASSLRGYEQYF; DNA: TGTGCCAGCAGTTTACGGGGCTACGAGCAGTACTTC
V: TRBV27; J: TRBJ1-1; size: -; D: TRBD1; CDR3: CASSRGTGRLDTEAFF; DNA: TGTGCCAGCAGTCGCGGGACAGGGAGGTTGGACACTGAAGCTTTCTTT
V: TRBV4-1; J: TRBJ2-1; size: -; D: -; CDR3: CASSFNTGEQFF; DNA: TGCGCCAGCAGCTTCAACACGGGTGAGCAGTTCTTC
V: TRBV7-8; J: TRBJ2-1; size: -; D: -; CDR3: CASVLKPGLTVDEQFF; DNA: TGTGCCAGCGTACTTAAGCCGGGACTCACAGTCGATGAGCAGTTCTTC
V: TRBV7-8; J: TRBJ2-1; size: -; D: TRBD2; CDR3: CASSPRTSGSAYNEQFF; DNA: TGTGCCAGCAGCCCCCGGACTAGCGGGAGTGCGTACAATGAGCAGTTCTTC
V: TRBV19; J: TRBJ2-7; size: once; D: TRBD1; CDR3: CASSAGTGGYEQYF; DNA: TGTGCCAGTAGTGCGGGGACAGGGGGCTACGAGCAGTACTTC
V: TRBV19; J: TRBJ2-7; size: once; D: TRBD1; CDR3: CASNTGGQGYEQYF; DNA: TGTGCCAGTAACACGGGAGGACAGGGGTACGAGCAGTACTTC
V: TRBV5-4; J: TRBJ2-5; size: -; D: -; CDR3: CASSLEQKTQYF; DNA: TGTGCCAGCAGCTTGGAACAGAAGACCCAGTACTTC
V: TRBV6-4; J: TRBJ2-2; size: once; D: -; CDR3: CASSDSPTTSGELFF; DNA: TGTGCCAGCAGTGACTCCCCGACTACGTCCGGGGAGCTGTTTTTT
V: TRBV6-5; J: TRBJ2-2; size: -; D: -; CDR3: CASSYPSGVTTGELFF; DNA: TGTGCCAGCAGTTATCCATCAGGGGTGACCACCGGGGAGCTGTTTTTT
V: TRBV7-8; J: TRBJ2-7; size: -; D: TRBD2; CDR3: CASSLPAGGYEQYF; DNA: TGTGCCAGCAGCTTACCAGCGGGGGGCTACGAGCAGTACTTC
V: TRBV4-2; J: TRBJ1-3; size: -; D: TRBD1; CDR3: CASSQMGQGAFSGNTIYF; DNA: TGTGCCAGCAGCCAGATGGGACAGGGGGCGTTCTCTGGAAACACCATATATTTT
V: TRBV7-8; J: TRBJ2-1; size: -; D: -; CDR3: CASSLIAGDNEQFF; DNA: TGTGCCAGCAGCCTTATCGCCGGGGACAATGAGCAGTTCTTC
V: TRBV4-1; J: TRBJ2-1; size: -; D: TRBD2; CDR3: CASSSGLASNEQFF; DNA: TGCGCCAGCAGCTCGGGACTAGCGAGCAATGAGCAGTTCTTC
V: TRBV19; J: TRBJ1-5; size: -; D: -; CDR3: CASSIRGDGRQPQHF; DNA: TGTGCCAGTAGTATCCGAGGGGACGGGAGACAGCCCCAGCATTTT
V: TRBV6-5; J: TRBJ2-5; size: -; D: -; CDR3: CASSYETSAFQETQYF; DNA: TGTGCCAGCAGTTACGAGACTTCGGCTTTCCAAGAGACCCAGTACTTC
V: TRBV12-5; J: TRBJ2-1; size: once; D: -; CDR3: CASASPTLAYNEQFF; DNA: TGTGCTAGTGCCAGCCCAACCCTAGCTTACAATGAGCAGTTCTTC
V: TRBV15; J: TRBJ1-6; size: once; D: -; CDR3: CATSGSDVADSPLHF; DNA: TGTGCCACCAGCGGAAGCGATGTCGCGGATTCACCCCTCCACTTT
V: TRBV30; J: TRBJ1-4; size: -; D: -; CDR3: CAWSEGGLDNEKLFF; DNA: TGTGCCTGGAGTGAGGGGGGACTAGATAATGAAAAACTGTTTTTT
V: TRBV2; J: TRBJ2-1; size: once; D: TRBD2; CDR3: CASTPLAGDNEQFF; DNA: TGTGCCAGCACCCCCCTAGCGGGGGACAATGAGCAGTTCTTC
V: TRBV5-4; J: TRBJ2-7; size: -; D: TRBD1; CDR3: CASGPGQGAYEQYF; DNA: TGTGCCAGCGGCCCGGGACAGGGGGCCTACGAGCAGTACTTC
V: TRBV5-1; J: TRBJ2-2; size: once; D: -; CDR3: CASSPEGRSTGELFF; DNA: TGCGCCAGCAGCCCGGAGGGTCGGAGCACCGGGGAGCTGTTTTTT
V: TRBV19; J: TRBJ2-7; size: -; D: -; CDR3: CASSIKTDYEQYF; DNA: TGTGCCAGTAGTATAAAGACAGACTACGAGCAGTACTTC
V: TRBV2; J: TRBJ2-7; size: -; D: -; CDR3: CASSEWGGRVYEQYF; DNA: TGTGCCAGCAGTGAGTGGGGAGGTCGGGTTTACGAGCAGTACTTC
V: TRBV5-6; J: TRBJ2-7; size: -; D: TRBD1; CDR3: CASSPGQGVPYEQYF; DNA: TGTGCCAGCAGTCCCGGACAGGGCGTACCCTACGAGCAGTACTTC
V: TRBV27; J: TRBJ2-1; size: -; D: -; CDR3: CASSPKGGIYNEQFF; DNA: TGTGCCAGCAGCCCTAAGGGGGGGATTTACAATGAGCAGTTCTTC
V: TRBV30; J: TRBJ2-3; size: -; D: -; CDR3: CAWSGLWRGSTDTQYF; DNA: TGTGCCTGGAGTGGACTTTGGCGGGGTAGCACAGATACGCAGTATTTT
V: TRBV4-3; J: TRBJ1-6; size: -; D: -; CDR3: CASSQVMGGDSPLHF; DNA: TGCGCCAGCAGCCAAGTAATGGGGGGGGATTCACCCCTCCACTTT